The 7 T cell receptor beta chains below all came from one sample that was sequenced in a study of T cells expressing NK-cell markers. TCRdb reanalyzed the 5' RACE reads and collapses them to one entry per CDR3 protein, without DNA. The sample has about 400,000 distinct CDR3 sequences. Source material: blood T cells: a sorted CD56 or NKG2C T cell subset, CD4+ or CD8+ T cells, or bulk PBMC T cells (not recorded which). Receptor source: a woman in her forties or fifties in good health.

The chain employs TRBV4-1 and TRBJ2-1; the TRBD1 assignment by TCRdb is unverifiable without DNA. The germline gives CDR1 MGHRA, CDR2 YSYEKL. This CDR3 has 15 amino acids. The CDR3 loop is CASSQGGSRVDEQFF.

This chain connects TRBV15 to TRBJ2-5. Germline V CDR1 and CDR2: LNHNV, YYDKDF (reference sequence). The CDR3 has 13 amino acids. CDR3 sequence reads: CATSRDYQETQYF. Looking up the rest from reference TRBV15 and TRBJ2-5 gives the full variable domain: DAMVIQNPRYQVTQFGKPVTLSCSQTLNHNVMYWYQQKSSQAPKLLFHYYDKDFNNEADTPDNFQSRRPNTSFCFLDIRSPGLGDTAMYLCATSRDYQETQYFGPGTRLLVL.

The V and J genes are TRBV10-1 and TRBJ2-2; TCRdb picks TRBD1, but there is no DNA to check that call. The V gene's germline CDR1 is WNHNN and CDR2 SYGVQD (reference sequence). The CDR3 extends over 13 amino acids. This chain's CDR3 is CASSDRVAGELFF.

J is TRBJ2-2 and V is TRBV5-6; lacking DNA, the TRBD1 call made by TCRdb goes unchecked. Per the germline V gene, CDR1 is SGHDT and CDR2 is YYEEEE. This CDR3 is built from 15 residues. This CDR3 is CASSLAGAGTGELFF. The full variable domain, its missing parts supplied by reference TRBV5-6 and TRBJ2-2, is DAGVTQSPTHLIKTRGQQVTLRCSPKSGHDTVSWYQQALGQGPQFIFQYYEEEERQRGNFPDRFSGHQFPNYSSELNVNALLLGDSALYLCASSLAGAGTGELFFGEGSRLTVL.

The rearrangement joins TRBV15 to TRBJ2-5. Germline CDR1 LNHNV, CDR2 YYDKDF (reference sequence). The CDR3 sequence is 15 residues long. The CDR3 protein is CATSKFAAYQETQYF.

The chain has TRBV7-2 and TRBJ2-5; the TRBD2 assignment by TCRdb is unverifiable without DNA. In germline, CDR1 is SGHTA, CDR2 FQGNSA. The CDR3 consists of 14 residues. The CDR3 sequence: CASSPTSGRETQYF.

V gene TRBV24-1 combines with J gene TRBJ2-1; TCRdb reports TRBD1, a call that lacks DNA to check it against. This CDR3 spans 13 amino acids. In germline, CDR1 is KGHDR, CDR2 SFDVKD. This chain's CDR3 is CATSGTKNGEQFF.